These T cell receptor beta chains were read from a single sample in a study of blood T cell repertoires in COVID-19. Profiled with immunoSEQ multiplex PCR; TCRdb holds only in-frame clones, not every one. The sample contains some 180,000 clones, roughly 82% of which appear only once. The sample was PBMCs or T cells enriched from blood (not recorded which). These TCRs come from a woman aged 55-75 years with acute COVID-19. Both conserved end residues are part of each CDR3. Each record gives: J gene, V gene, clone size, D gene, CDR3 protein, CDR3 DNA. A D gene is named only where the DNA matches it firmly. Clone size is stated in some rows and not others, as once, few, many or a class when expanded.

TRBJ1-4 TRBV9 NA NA CASRGQGEKLFF TGTGCCAGCAGGGGGCAGGGTGAAAAACTGTTTTTT
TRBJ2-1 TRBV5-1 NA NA CASRRDRSYNEQFF TGCGCCAGCAGGCGGGACCGCTCCTACAATGAGCAGTTCTTC
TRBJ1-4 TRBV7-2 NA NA CASSPPGPGELFF TGTGCCAGCAGCCCCCCGGGCCCCGGGGAACTGTTTTTT
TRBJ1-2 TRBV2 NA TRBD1 CASSVGQGLFYGYTF TGTGCCAGCAGTGTAGGACAGGGGTTATTCTATGGCTACACCTTC
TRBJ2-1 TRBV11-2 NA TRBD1 CASSSGQGNEQFF TGTGCCAGCAGCTCCGGACAGGGAAATGAGCAGTTCTTC
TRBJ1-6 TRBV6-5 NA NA CASSYTAGGGGSPLHF TGTGCCAGCAGTTACACAGCGGGAGGGGGAGGTTCACCCCTCCACTTT
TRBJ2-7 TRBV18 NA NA CASSPWEETYEQYF TGTGCCAGCTCACCATGGGAGGAAACCTACGAGCAGTACTTC
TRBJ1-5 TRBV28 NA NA CASMRLYSNQPQHF TGTGCCAGCATGAGGCTTTATAGCAATCAGCCCCAGCATTTT
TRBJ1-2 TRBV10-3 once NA CAITTTGSGYTF TGTGCCATCACCACGACTGGGAGCGGCTACACCTTC
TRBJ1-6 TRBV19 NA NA CASRQGNSPLHF TGTGCCAGTAGGCAGGGAAATTCACCCCTCCACTTT
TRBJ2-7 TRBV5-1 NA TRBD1 CASSPGGESGEQYF TGCGCCAGCAGTCCAGGGGGCGAATCGGGGGAGCAGTACTTC
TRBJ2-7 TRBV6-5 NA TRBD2 CASRFGLAGTYEQYF TGTGCCAGCAGATTCGGACTAGCGGGAACCTACGAGCAGTACTTC
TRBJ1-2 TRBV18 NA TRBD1 CASSPPGRQGVNYGYTF TGTGCCAGCTCACCACCGGGTAGACAGGGAGTTAACTATGGCTACACCTTC
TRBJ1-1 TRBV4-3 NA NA CASSQVGGRAFF TGCGCCAGCAGCCAAGTGGGGGGACGGGCTTTCTTT
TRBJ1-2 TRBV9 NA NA CASKRVYGYTF TGTGCCAGCAAGAGAGTTTATGGCTACACCTTC
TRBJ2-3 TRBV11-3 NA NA CASSLGGRDTQYF TGTGCCAGCAGCTTAGGGGGGAGGGATACGCAGTATTTT
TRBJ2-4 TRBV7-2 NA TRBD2 CASSLEAGGKNIQYF TGTGCCAGCAGCTTAGAAGCGGGGGGAAAAAACATTCAGTACTTC
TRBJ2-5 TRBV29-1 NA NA CSAQGGQETQYF TGCAGCGCGCAGGGCGGACAAGAGACCCAGTACTTC
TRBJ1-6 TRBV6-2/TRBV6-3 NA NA CASSIRDSYNSPLHF TGTGCCAGCAGCATCCGGGACTCCTATAATTCACCCCTCCACTTT
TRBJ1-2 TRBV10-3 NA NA CAIGGGEGGYTF TGTGCCATCGGCGGGGGAGAAGGTGGCTACACCTTC
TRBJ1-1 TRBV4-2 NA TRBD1 CASSQPPGQGADTEAFF TGTGCCAGCAGCCAACCTCCGGGACAGGGGGCGGACACTGAAGCTTTCTTT
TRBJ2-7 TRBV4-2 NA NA CASGLIGQIYEQYF TGTGCCAGCGGCCTAATCGGACAGATCTACGAGCAGTACTTC
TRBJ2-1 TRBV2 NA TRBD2 CASRTTSGTDEQFF TGTGCCAGCAGGACGACTAGCGGGACCGATGAGCAGTTCTTC
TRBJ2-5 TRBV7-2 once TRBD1 CASRDRVRETQYF TGTGCCAGCCGGGACAGGGTTAGGGAGACCCAGTACTTC
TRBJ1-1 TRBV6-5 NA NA CASSTLPAGSTEAFF TGTGCCAGCAGTACCCTCCCCGCAGGGTCGACTGAAGCTTTCTTT
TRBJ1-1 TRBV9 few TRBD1 CASSAPRDRGMGGVTEAFF TGTGCCAGCAGCGCACCTAGGGACAGGGGAATGGGTGGAGTCACTGAAGCTTTCTTT
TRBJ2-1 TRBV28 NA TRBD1 CASSLDRGIHEQFF TGTGCCAGCAGCTTGGACAGGGGTATACATGAGCAGTTCTTC
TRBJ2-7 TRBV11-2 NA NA CASSLDPTNLQSQYF TGTGCCAGCAGCTTAGATCCAACTAATCTGCAAAGCCAGTACTTC
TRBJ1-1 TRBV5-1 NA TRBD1 CASSLDRGNTEAFF TGCGCCAGCAGCTTGGACAGGGGGAACACTGAAGCTTTCTTT
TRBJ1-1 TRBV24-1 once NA CATSDPREGTEAFF TGTGCCACCAGTGATCCCAGGGAGGGAACTGAAGCTTTCTTT
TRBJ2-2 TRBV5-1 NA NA CASSLFGTGELFF TGCGCCAGCAGCTTGTTCGGCACCGGGGAGCTGTTTTTT
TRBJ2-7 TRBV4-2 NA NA CASSQDGTRSSYEQYF TGTGCCAGCAGCCAAGATGGAACTAGGTCCTCCTACGAGCAGTACTTC
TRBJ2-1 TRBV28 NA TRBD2 CASSLFSGSSYNEQFF TGTGCCAGCAGTTTGTTTAGCGGGAGCTCCTACAATGAGCAGTTCTTC
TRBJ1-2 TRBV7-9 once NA CASSTQSGLQWDGYTF TGTGCCAGCAGCACTCAATCAGGGTTACAATGGGATGGCTACACCTTC
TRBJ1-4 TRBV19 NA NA CASSTLTGFNEKLFF TGTGCCAGTAGTACCCTAACAGGATTTAATGAAAAACTGTTTTTT
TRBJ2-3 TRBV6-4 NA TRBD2 CASKDGRATDTQYF TGTGCCAGCAAAGACGGGAGGGCCACAGATACGCAGTATTTT
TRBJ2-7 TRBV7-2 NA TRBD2 CASNTRAGADEQYF TGTGCCAGCAACACGCGGGCGGGAGCGGACGAGCAGTACTTC
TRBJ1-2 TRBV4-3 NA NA CASSQGGGYGYTF TGCGCCAGCAGCCAAGGCGGCGGCTATGGCTACACCTTC
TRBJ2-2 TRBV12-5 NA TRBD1 CASGYRDRGEEGGELFF TGTGCTAGTGGTTACCGGGACAGGGGAGAAGAAGGCGGGGAGCTGTTTTTT
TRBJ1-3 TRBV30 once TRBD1 CAWRQGASGNTIYF TGTGCCTGGAGACAGGGGGCCTCTGGAAACACCATATATTTT
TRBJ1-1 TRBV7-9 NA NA CASSQAGGTEAFF TGTGCCAGCAGCCAAGCAGGAGGAACTGAAGCTTTCTTT
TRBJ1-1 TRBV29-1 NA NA CSVGRLITLEAFF TGCAGCGTTGGGAGACTGATAACACTTGAAGCTTTCTTT